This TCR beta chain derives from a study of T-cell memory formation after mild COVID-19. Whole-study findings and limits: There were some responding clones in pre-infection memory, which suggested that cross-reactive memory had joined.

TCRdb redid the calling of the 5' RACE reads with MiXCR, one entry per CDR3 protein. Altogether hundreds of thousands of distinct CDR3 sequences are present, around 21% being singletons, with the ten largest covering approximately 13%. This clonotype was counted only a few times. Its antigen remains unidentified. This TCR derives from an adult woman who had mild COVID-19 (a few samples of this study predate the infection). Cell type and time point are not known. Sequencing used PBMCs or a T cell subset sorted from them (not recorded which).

The CDR3 DNA sequence: TGTGCCAGCAGCTTGGCCGCCGGGACAGGGCGCGGGGAGCTGTTTTTT. Encoded protein: CASSLAAGTGRGELFF. The chain links TRBV5-4 to TRBJ2-2, with 9 bases fitting TRBD1. The V gene's germline CDR1 is SGHNT and CDR2 YYREEE (reference sequence). V gave up 0 bases and J gave up 7 bases; unmatched junction bases: 7. This CDR3 comprises 16 residues.